These T cell receptor beta chains were read from a single sample in a study of blood T cell repertoires in COVID-19. Measured with immunoSEQ multiplex PCR; TCRdb has only the in-frame clones, and not every one. The sample has 110,000 to 150,000 clones; around 81% are singletons. The source material was peripheral blood. These receptors were taken from a human donor in a cohort sampled during active COVID-19. Each CDR3 is given with its conserved first and last residue. D genes are given only for firm matches. Clone size is shown for a subset of rows, as once, few, many or a class of expanded clone.

abundance,j_gene,d_gene,v_gene,CDR3nt,CDR3aa
few,TRBJ1-5,NA,TRBV18,TGTGCCAGCTCACCGGCGGGGGCGGATCAGCCCCAGCATTTT,CASSPAGADQPQHF
NA,TRBJ2-7,TRBD2,TRBV29-1,TGCAGCGTTGTTCTAGCGGGAGGACTTGGGACCTACGAGCAGTACTTC,CSVVLAGGLGTYEQYF
NA,TRBJ1-2,TRBD1,TRBV5-6,TGTGCCAGCAGCCCCGGCGTGGGACAGGGAAACTATGGCTACACCTTC,CASSPGVGQGNYGYTF
NA,TRBJ1-2,NA,TRBV20-1,TGCAGTGCTAAGCGAAACTATGGCTACACCTTC,CSAKRNYGYTF
NA,TRBJ2-5,TRBD2,TRBV28,TGTGCCAGCAGTCCAAGCGGGAGGGAGACCCAGTACTTC,CASSPSGRETQYF
NA,TRBJ2-6,TRBD2,TRBV7-9,TGTGCCAGCAACAATAGCGGGGGCGCGGTGTCTGGGGCCAACGTCCTGACTTTC,CASNNSGGAVSGANVLTF
once,TRBJ2-5,TRBD2,TRBV10-3,TGTGCCATCAGTGAGTCGGTTAGCGGGAGTAGGGAGACCCAGTACTTC,CAISESVSGSRETQYF
NA,TRBJ2-5,TRBD1,TRBV7-9,TGTGCCAGCAGCTTAGGAGGGACAGGGGGGACCCAGTACTTC,CASSLGGTGGTQYF
few,TRBJ2-7,TRBD1,TRBV18,TGTGCCAGCTCACCCGGGACAGGGAGGATCGACGAGCAGTACTTC,CASSPGTGRIDEQYF
NA,TRBJ1-2,TRBD1,TRBV28,TGTGCCAGCAGGCCTAAGGACAGGAGAGATGGCTACACCTTC,CASRPKDRRDGYTF
NA,TRBJ1-1,NA,TRBV7-9,TGTGCCAGCAGCTTAAACGGAGGGAACACTGAAGCTTTCTTT,CASSLNGGNTEAFF
NA,TRBJ1-5,TRBD1,TRBV6-6,TGTGCCAGCAGTTACTCGACAGGGCTTATTCATCAGCCCCAGCATTTT,CASSYSTGLIHQPQHF
NA,TRBJ2-3,TRBD2,TRBV3-1/TRBV3-2,TGTGCCAGCAGCCGGAGTGTAACGGGAGGGCGGGGGACAGATACGCAGTATTTT,CASSRSVTGGRGTDTQYF
few,TRBJ1-6,NA,TRBV5-6,TGTGCCAGCAGCTTCGACAGCCGATATTCACCCCTCCACTTT,CASSFDSRYSPLHF
NA,TRBJ1-5,NA,TRBV2,TGTGCCAGCAGTGTTTCGGCGGATAGCAATCAGCCCCAGCATTTT,CASSVSADSNQPQHF
NA,TRBJ2-5,TRBD1,TRBV3-1/TRBV3-2,TGTGCCAGCAGCCAACAGGGGGCTAGTGCAGAGACCCAGTACTTC,CASSQQGASAETQYF
once,TRBJ2-2,TRBD2,TRBV7-3,TGTGCCAGCAGCTTAACGTCACTAGCGGGACACACCGGGGAGCTGTTTTTT,CASSLTSLAGHTGELFF
NA,TRBJ2-7,TRBD2,TRBV7-2,TGTGCCAGCAGCCCGAGACTAGCGGGAGGGTACGAGCAGTACTTC,CASSPRLAGGYEQYF
few,TRBJ2-7,NA,TRBV13,TGTGCCAGCAGCTTAGACCAGTTTTTGCCCAAGTACTTC,CASSLDQFLPKYF
NA,TRBJ2-3,NA,TRBV4-1,TGCGCCAGCAGCCAAGATTCGGGAAACACAGATACGCAGTATTTT,CASSQDSGNTDTQYF
few,TRBJ2-3,TRBD2,TRBV19,TGTGCCAGTAGTATCTTAGCGGGAAGTGATACGCAGTATTTT,CASSILAGSDTQYF
NA,TRBJ2-6,TRBD2,TRBV28,TGTGCCCGCCGCGGGGGGGGACCCGGGGCCAACGTCCTGACTTTC,CARRGGGPGANVLTF
NA,TRBJ2-3,NA,TRBV5-1,TGCGCCAGCAGCTTACGGAAATACGCCGCGCGGGCCGATACGCAGTATTTT,CASSLRKYAARADTQYF
NA,TRBJ1-4,TRBD1,TRBV9,TGTGCCAGCAGCCCGGGACAGGGGCCGGCTAATGAAAAACTGTTTTTT,CASSPGQGPANEKLFF
NA,TRBJ2-1,NA,TRBV20-1,TGCAGTGCTAGTGGGCTGGGAGTGGGTAATGAGCAGTTCTTC,CSASGLGVGNEQFF
NA,TRBJ2-1,TRBD2,TRBV7-9,TGTGCCAGCAGCTTGGGACTAGCACACCGAGAGCAGTTCTTC,CASSLGLAHREQFF
once,TRBJ2-7,NA,TRBV11-3,TGTGCCAGCAGCTTAGGACCGGGCCAGGGAAACGAGCAGTACTTC,CASSLGPGQGNEQYF
NA,TRBJ2-1,NA,TRBV18,TGTGCCAGCTCACCCGTTACGAGCTCCTACAATGAGCAGTTCTTC,CASSPVTSSYNEQFF
few,TRBJ2-1,TRBD1,TRBV14,TGTGCCAGCAGCCTTGGCAGGGGGCGGTCCTACAATGAGCAGTTCTTC,CASSLGRGRSYNEQFF
NA,TRBJ2-7,NA,TRBV6-1,TGTGCCAGCAGTGAATTAGGGACTCCAGCTCCCGAGCAGTACTTC,CASSELGTPAPEQYF
NA,TRBJ2-7,TRBD1,TRBV28,TGTGCCAGCAGTTTATACCCGGGACAGAACTACGAGCAGTACTTC,CASSLYPGQNYEQYF
NA,TRBJ2-6,NA,TRBV28,TGTGCCAGCAGTTTTAGCCCAACTGGGGCCAACGTCCTGACTTTC,CASSFSPTGANVLTF
NA,TRBJ2-5,NA,TRBV5-1,TGCGCCAGCAGCTTATCAGGGCTGGAGACCCAGTACTTC,CASSLSGLETQYF
few,TRBJ2-7,NA,TRBV5-5,TGTGCCAGCAGCACCGGGGGTGGCGAGCAGTACTTC,CASSTGGGEQYF
once,TRBJ2-7,NA,TRBV5-1,TGCGCCAGCAGGACTAGTTTCAACGAGCAGTACTTC,CASRTSFNEQYF
NA,TRBJ2-1,TRBD2,TRBV7-2,TGTGCCAGCAGCTTAGGTTGGGGCGGGAGAGCGGTGCAGTTCTTC,CASSLGWGGRAVQFF
NA,TRBJ1-1,NA,TRBV28,TGTGCCAGCAGTTTATGGTTGGCGGGCATCATGAACACTGAAGCTTTCTTT,CASSLWLAGIMNTEAFF
once,TRBJ2-4,TRBD2,TRBV9,TGTGCCAGCAGCGTAGGTGGGACGGGAGGAGTCGGCATTCAGTACTTC,CASSVGGTGGVGIQYF
NA,TRBJ1-5,NA,TRBV15,TGTGCCACCAGCAGAGATTCCGGGAGGGATCAGCCCCAGCATTTT,CATSRDSGRDQPQHF
NA,TRBJ2-3,NA,TRBV20-1,TGCAGTGCTGGTGACTGGCTCCGGGGGGATACGCAGTATTTT,CSAGDWLRGDTQYF